This T cell receptor (beta chain) appears in the sequencing data of a study of CD8+CD57+ T cells in acquired aplastic anemia listed by TCRdb under 2018. For context, the study as a whole: A mean of about 3.2 ug of DNA, ranging from 0.2 to 27.4 ug, was extracted from sorted CD4+ and CD8+ cells. A CD8+CD57+ expansion meant a frequency higher than the mean frequency seen in healthy subjects. The paper's findings and limits, for the study overall: No significant difference in CD8+ Simpson's diversity was found between patients and healthy controls (P=0.060). Twenty-nine CD8+ CDR3 sequences were found to be shared between patients and controls, but these sequences appeared to be highly expressed in patients and within the immunodominant clones of the patients.

Genomic DNA served as template for TCR beta VDJ combination and CDR3 sequence profiling. TCR repertoire sequencing was run on an Illumina HiSeq 2000. The paper's processing steps were these. Repertoire assessment relied on Simpson's diversity index, CDR3 size and DJ length profiles, and TRBV/TRBJ rearrangement plots. The immunodominant clone was defined as the most abundant DNA sequence in deep sequencing data. CDR3 amino acid sequences were checked for sharing between subjects and were compared against published repertoires and the VDJdb database. Using fastp at Q25 and MiXCR, TCRdb reprocessed the public reads and kept productive beta chains. For every CDR3 protein sequence, its rows merge into one entry that carries the most common genes and DNA. The V and J calls shown here were made by TCRdb, not taken from the authors' results. Here the sample has 150,000 to 200,000 distinct CDR3 sequences; more than 45% occur a single time. The ten largest clonotypes hold roughly 1.1% of the sample.

Flow cytometry had shown CD8+CD57+ cell expansion in the patients selected for sequencing. Severe acquired aplastic anemia was diagnosed in all patients according to International Study of Aplastic Anemia and Agranulocytosis and Camitta criteria. No therapy had been received by the patients at the time of blood sampling. TCR repertoires of sorted CD4+ and CD8+ blood T cells from severe aplastic anemia patients and healthy subjects were deep-sequenced in the study. Patients were enrolled under clinicaltrials.gov protocols 00001620, 01623167, 00001397, 00071045, 00081523 and 00961064 in the USA. Ficoll-Paque density gradient centrifugation was used to isolate peripheral blood mononuclear cells. Before DNA extraction, CD4+ and CD8+ T cells were sorted by FACS or by magnetic beads. As to this clonotype: The antigen it binds to is not known. Base qualities are not at hand, and no much larger clone is one base apart.

The sequence was collected from a human donor with aplastic anemia. Sequencing input: sorted CD4+, CD8+, or CD8+CD57+ T cells (not recorded which) from PBMCs.

At the DNA level, the sequence is TGTGCCACGCGACAGGGCACAGATACGCAGTATTTT. Protein translation: CATRQGTDTQYF. The sequence links TRBV10-3 to TRBJ2-3; a tentative D match to TRBD1 spans 6 bases. The germline ends are 9 bases apart after V is trimmed by 10 bases and J by 1 base. Per the germline V gene, ENHRY is the CDR1 and SYGVKD is the CDR2. From its cysteine to its phenylalanine, the CDR3 spans 12 amino acids. Only the CDR3 DNA is retained, 36 bases long and in frame from the first base.